The T cell receptor (beta chain) described here comes from a study of OX40 agonist ivuxolimab in advanced cancers. Study in general: Patients were dosed intravenously with ivuxolimab at 0.01 to 10 mg/kg every 2 weeks. Three patients, one with hepatocellular carcinoma and two with cutaneous melanoma, responded partially.

Overall study results and limits: CD4+ T cells averaged fewer expanded clones than CD8+ T cells. Dose levels from 0.1 to 3.0 mg/kg saw CD4+ and CD8+ blood T cells expand clonally by week 6.

Clones were read by immunoSEQ multiplex PCR, and TCRdb kept only the in-frame ones, dropping some. Of just under 75,000 clones in the sample, about 93% were seen once. Notes on this clone: As yet, its antigen is unknown.

Trimming stripped 3 bases from V and 1 base from J, with 12 bases between. The germline V gene has CDR1 LNHNV and CDR2 YYDKDF (reference sequence). The CDR3 is 16 amino acids. This TCR was sampled from an adult with an advanced solid tumor such as melanoma, head and neck, liver or kidney cancer. The gene calls are TRBV15 and TRBJ2-2, with D perhaps TRBD1 or TRBD2 (5 bases each). The material sequenced was CD4+ or CD8+ T cells sorted from blood, taken in a trial of the OX40 agonist ivuxolimab. CDR3 in amino acids: CATSRAGTLNTGELFF. CDR3 bases: TGTGCCACCAGCAGGGCCGGGACGCTGAACACCGGGGAGCTGTTTTTT.